This TCR beta chain was captured by sequencing in a study of cytomegalovirus exposure and HLA in healthy donors listed by TCRdb under 2017. With respect to the entire study: An earlier analysis of some 620 of the donors reported 276 Gb of sequence data and around 120 million unique TCR beta sequences obtained from 180 million or so T cells. In addition to the first cohort of approximately 670 subjects, a separate validation cohort of approximately 130 different subjects was used. Class I and class II HLA loci were covered by the typing at four-digit resolution. A later genetic analysis took genome-wide SNP genotypes for 398 of the 666 donors and used that subset as a discovery cohort. Donor age, sex, ethnicity and CMV serostatus were compiled alongside the repertoire data. The later analysis used no new phenotypic data to find candidate immune exposures, relying instead on TCR beta sequences and their occurrence across donors. Using immunosequencing, the study profiled T cell repertoires from around 670 subjects and related those repertoires to cytomegalovirus serostatus. To predict cytomegalovirus infection status, the study combined high-throughput TCR immunosequencing, statistical association of individual TCRs with disease status, and machine learning. The genetic ancestry cluster associated with self-reported Caucasian donors included approximately 85% of the 350 to 500 genotyped donors. The aim of the study was to test whether cataloging public T cell receptors could identify signatures of past pathogen exposure. To decide whether each TCR beta V gene segment behaved as functional or pseudogenic, an earlier analysis of 587 of the donors relied on high-throughput TCR beta sequencing. An early release covering about 600 HLA-typed donors comprised about 310 gigabases of sequencing data and roughly 86 million unique TCR sequences. All discovery cohort repertoires had been generated on a single sequencing platform. Among 350 to 400 genotyped donors of the cohort, an average of approximately 240,000 unique TCR beta nucleotide sequences were sequenced per donor, roughly 18% of them non-productive. In a later analysis, previously published TCR beta repertoires from several hundred donors were re-analyzed and high-resolution HLA genotyping was added so that TCR occurrence patterns could be studied. Four or five DR-DQ haplotypes were handled as single units for association and clustering, since linkage in the cohort was strong. Typing coverage varied by locus: roughly 629-640 donors for A, B, C, DRB1 and DQB1; some 520 for DQA1; around 610 for DPA1; around 490 for DPB1. Overall study results and their limits: According to the authors, the approach could potentially be generalized to other disease states and immunological phenotypes. An association between a missense DCLRE1C variant and V-gene and J-gene trimming of TCR beta chains was found in a later genetic analysis and replicated in an independent cohort. For the cohort, immune exposure information was limited to CMV serostatus. In an earlier analysis of some 500 of the donors, most TCR beta V segments were observed in productive rearrangements about 90% or about 30% of the time, broadly matching IMGT annotations. According to a later analysis, parvovirus B19, influenza, CMV and Epstein-Barr virus appeared linked to several top co-occurrence clusters. Assigning TCR associations to individual alleles was difficult when HLA alleles, especially DR and DQ, strongly co-occurred. The earlier analysis of approximately 560 of the donors excluded roughly 17 rarely observed V segments, including chromosome 9 orphons, because counts were too low. Roughly uniform sequencing depth across donors was assumed in presence/absence analyses, although this assumption may not hold. A further reported finding was that TCR beta sequences accurately predicted the HLA-A and HLA-B alleles for most subjects in the first cohort. A few of the identified cytomegalovirus-associated TCR beta chains were confirmed in vitro to be specific for cytomegalovirus antigens. A cluster of highly shared sequence variants was judged likely to be a technical artifact of the sequencing pipeline. Because the 87-base-pair reads could not distinguish some IMGT-functional V segments, including TRBV6-2 and TRBV6-3, those segments were excluded. A total of 150 to 200 TCR beta chains were listed by the study as associated with cytomegalovirus. At a false discovery rate of 0.05, a later analysis linked approximately 18,000 TCR beta sequences to specific HLA alleles. Because some donors lacked HLA typing at each locus, the association tests relied only on the typed subset. The classifier was reported to diagnose cytomegalovirus status with high specificity and sensitivity in both the original and validation cohorts. According to a later analysis, TCR association rates differed among HLA loci, with DRB1 alleles showing the most associated TCRs and HLA-C alleles showing the fewest. According to a later analysis, most CMV-associated TCR beta chains appeared to be HLA-restricted, and the HLA associations seemed to be driven largely by CMV exposure. Correlated functional status among segregating V segments might be attributable to linkage disequilibrium, but an unknown experimental factor could not be ruled out. Most TCR sequences were seen in very few donors, while some public TCRs were found in many individuals. Compared with equally common non-associated chains, HLA-associated TCR beta chains in a later analysis were more clonally expanded and had lower generation probabilities. A later genetic analysis reported fewer N-insertions in productive TCRs among donors in an Asian-associated ancestry cluster than the roughly 720-donor mean. In this cohort, only TCR beta chains were sequenced, and detectable features were limited by the absence of alpha or paired-chain data.

The library came from the immunoSEQ multiplex PCR assay. A mixture of 60 forward primers for TCR Vbeta segments and 13 reverse primers for TCR Jbeta segments was used in the multiplex PCR. The CDR3 region of rearranged TCR beta genes was amplified from genomic DNA with a multiplex PCR assay. Amplified TCR beta libraries were sequenced as 87-base-pair reads on the Illumina HiSeq System. Concerning the study's data processing: A later analysis tallied roughly 78 million unique TCR beta chains across the 666 repertoires, and roughly 11 million of those chains were shared by two or more donors. Raw reads were error-corrected and collapsed into unique sequences with a nearest-neighbor algorithm that merged closely related sequences to remove PCR and sequencing errors. Alignment of CDR3 sequences to IMGT reference sequences was used to assign V, D and J gene segments. For a sequence to be retained, at least a six-nucleotide match to both a V gene segment and a J gene segment was required. A rearrangement was called productive if the CDR3 had no stop codons and remained in frame with V and J, and every other rearrangement was called non-productive. CDR3 was defined by IMGT convention, running from the second conserved V-encoded cysteine to the conserved J-encoded phenylalanine. The earlier analysis of about 500 of the donors excluded sequences that lacked an unambiguous match to a single V gene segment. An earlier analysis of approximately 590 of the donors classified V segments as functional when productive rearrangements were above 56.7% and as segregating when the standard deviation between donors was above 5%. To diagnose cytomegalovirus status from the catalog of TCR beta chain sequences, a statistical classification framework was built. In a later analysis, TCR nucleotide sequences were compared against IMGT/GENE-DB human TR gene sequences so that V and J genes could be assigned. A later analysis assigned CDR3 sequences and most-parsimonious VDJ recombination scenarios with the TCRdist pipeline. A later analysis defined each TCR beta chain by its CDR3 amino acid sequence plus V-gene family, and excluded reads lacking a unique V-gene family. To address suspected cross-contamination and a sequencing artifact, a later analysis removed 592 highly shared, low-generation-probability nucleotide sequences. In a later analysis, a clonal expansion index for each public chain was calculated from normalized within-repertoire ranks of inferred template counts. A later analysis computed generation probabilities with a VDJ recombination model fitted to out-of-frame rearrangements, and checked the results against IGoR. In a later analysis, hypergeometric tests were used to score TCR-TCR, TCR-HLA and TCR-CMV co-occurrence, with a repertoire-size bias correction applied to TCR pairs. False discovery rates were estimated in a later analysis by permuting HLA or CMV assignments 20 times. In a later analysis, co-occurring TCRs were grouped with DBSCAN, and TCRdist sequence similarity was added when clustering was performed within HLA-allele-positive subsets. For co-occurrence clustering, repertoires with fewer than 30,000 or more than 120,000 public chains were excluded, along with several repertoires with anomalous nucleotide sharing. TCRdb provides this immuneACCESS table in a form limited to in-frame rearrangements. Some clones are lacking; in checked studies, under half of them reflect an unresolved V gene, and why the rest are absent is not known. That table is the source of V, J and clone size, and D and trimming were worked out from the DNA. This sample holds under 110,000 clones; around 83% were observed only once. Jointly, the top ten make up approximately 3.6% of the sample.

The cohort comprised several hundred healthy bone marrow donors. All cohort members were sampled while nominally healthy, although unrecorded immune exposures were likely present. The donor was CMV seronegative and was included in the group of approximately 350 seronegative cohort members. A peripheral blood sample was collected from each donor, and TCR beta sequencing was performed on peripheral blood mononuclear cells. The Qiagen DNeasy Blood Extraction Kit was used to extract genomic DNA from the blood cell samples. CDR1 and CDR2, looked up from the germline V gene (reference sequence), are LNHDA and SQIVND. The CDR3 has 12 amino acids, counting the end cysteine and phenylalanine. The DNA shown is the 36-base CDR3, in frame from base 1. V is pared back by 2 bases and J by 7 bases, with 6 bases lying between the germline termini. Regarding this clone: This receptor's antigen is unknown. No much larger clone is present one base from it, and per-base qualities are unavailable.

Sequencing was carried out using PBMCs. This receptor was obtained from a man aged 25-45 years in good health and CMV-seronegative. The chain was built from TRBV19 and TRBJ1-5; the D gene is perhaps TRBD1, on 5 matching bases. For the CDR3, the sequence is CASSIRGQPQHF. The DNA sequence follows: TGTGCCAGTAGTATACGGGGGCAGCCCCAGCATTTT.